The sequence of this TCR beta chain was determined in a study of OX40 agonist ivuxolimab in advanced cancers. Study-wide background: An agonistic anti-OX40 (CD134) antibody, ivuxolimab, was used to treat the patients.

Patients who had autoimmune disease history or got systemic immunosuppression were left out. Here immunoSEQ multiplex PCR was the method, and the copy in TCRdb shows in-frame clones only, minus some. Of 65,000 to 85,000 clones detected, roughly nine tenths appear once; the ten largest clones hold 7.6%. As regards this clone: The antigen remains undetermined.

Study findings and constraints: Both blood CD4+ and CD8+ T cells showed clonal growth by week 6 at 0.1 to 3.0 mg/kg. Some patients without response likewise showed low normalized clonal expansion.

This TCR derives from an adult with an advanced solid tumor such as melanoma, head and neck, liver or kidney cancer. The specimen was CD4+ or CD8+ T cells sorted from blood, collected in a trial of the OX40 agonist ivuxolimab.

The DNA of the CDR3 is TGTGCCAGCAGCCTGGGACAGGGGGTGCGGGAGCAGTACTTC. Protein: CASSLGQGVREQYF. V and J are TRBV27 and TRBJ2-7; 11 bases align to TRBD1. The CDR3 runs to 14 residues. Germline V CDR1 and CDR2: MNHEY, SMNVEV (reference sequence). The trim removed 6 bases at V and 7 bases at J, leaving 8 bases unmatched.